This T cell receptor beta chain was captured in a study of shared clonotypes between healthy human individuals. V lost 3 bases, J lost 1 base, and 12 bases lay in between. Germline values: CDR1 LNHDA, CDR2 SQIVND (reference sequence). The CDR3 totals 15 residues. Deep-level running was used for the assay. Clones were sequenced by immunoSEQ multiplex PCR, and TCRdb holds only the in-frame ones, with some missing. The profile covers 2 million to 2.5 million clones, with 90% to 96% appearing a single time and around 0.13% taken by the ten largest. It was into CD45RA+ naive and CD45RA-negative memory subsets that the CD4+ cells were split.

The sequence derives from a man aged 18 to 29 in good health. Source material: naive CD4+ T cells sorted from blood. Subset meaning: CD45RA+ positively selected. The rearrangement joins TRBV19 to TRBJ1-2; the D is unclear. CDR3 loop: CASSIGSLINYGYTF. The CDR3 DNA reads TGTGCCAGTAGTATTGGCAGCTTAATTAACTATGGCTACACCTTC.